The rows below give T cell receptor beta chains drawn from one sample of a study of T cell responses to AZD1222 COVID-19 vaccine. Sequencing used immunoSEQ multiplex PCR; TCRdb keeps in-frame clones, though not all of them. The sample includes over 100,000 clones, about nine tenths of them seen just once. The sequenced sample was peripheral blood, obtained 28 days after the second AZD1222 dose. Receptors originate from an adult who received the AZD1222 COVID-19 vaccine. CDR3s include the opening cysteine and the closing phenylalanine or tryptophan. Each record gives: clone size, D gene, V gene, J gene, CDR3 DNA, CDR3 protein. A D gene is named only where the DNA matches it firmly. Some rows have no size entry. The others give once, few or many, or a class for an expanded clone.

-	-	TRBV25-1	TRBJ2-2	TGTGCCAGCAGTGATCACTCGACAGCTACCGGGGAGCTGTTTTTT	CASSDHSTATGELFF
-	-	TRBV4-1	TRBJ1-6	TGCGCCAGCAGCCCGGGGTCGAGTAATTCACCCCTCCACTTT	CASSPGSSNSPLHF
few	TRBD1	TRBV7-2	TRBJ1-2	TGTGCCAGCAGCTTAGACAGGGGGCGAAACTATGGCTACACCTTC	CASSLDRGRNYGYTF
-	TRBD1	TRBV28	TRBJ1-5	TGTGCCAGCAGTGCCATTCCGGGACAGCGGCGGGATAGCAATCAGCCCCAGCATTTT	CASSAIPGQRRDSNQPQHF
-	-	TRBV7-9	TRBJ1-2	TGTGCCAGCAGCTTATCCATTTCGAACTATGGCTACACCTTC	CASSLSISNYGYTF
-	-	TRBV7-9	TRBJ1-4	TGTGCCAGCACCCCAGTCGGCCATGCAACTAATGAAAAACTGTTTTTT	CASTPVGHATNEKLFF
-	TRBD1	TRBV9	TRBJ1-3	TGTGCCAGCAGCGTAGATCCGACAGGGGCTGCTGGAAACACCATATATTTT	CASSVDPTGAAGNTIYF
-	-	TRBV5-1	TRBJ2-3	TGCGCCAGCAGCCCAGGACAGCCCACAGATACGCAGTATTTT	CASSPGQPTDTQYF
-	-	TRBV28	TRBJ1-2	TGTGCCAGCAGTTTGGGGGGGCGGCGGTCCTATGGCTACACCTTC	CASSLGGRRSYGYTF
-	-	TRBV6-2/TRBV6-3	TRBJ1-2	TGTGCCAGCAGTTCCTACACCCGGGGCTACACCTTC	CASSSYTRGYTF
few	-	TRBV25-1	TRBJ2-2	TGTGCCAGCAGTTTCGACCCCAATCAGAGGACCGGGGAGCTGTTTTTT	CASSFDPNQRTGELFF
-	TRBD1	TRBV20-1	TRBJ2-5	TGCAGTGCTAGTCGTCGGCAGGGGGATGAGACCCAGTACTTC	CSASRRQGDETQYF
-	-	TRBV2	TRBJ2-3	TGTGCCAGCAGCGTTGGGGAAATCGCTACGCAGTATTTT	CASSVGEIATQYF
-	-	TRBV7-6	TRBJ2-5	TGTGCCAGCAGCTTAGAATATTGGGAGACCCAGTACTTC	CASSLEYWETQYF
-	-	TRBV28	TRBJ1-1	TGTGCCAGCAGTTTGCAGAACACTGAAGCTTTCTTT	CASSLQNTEAFF
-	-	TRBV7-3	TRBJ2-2	TGTGCCAGCAGCCCAGGATTCACCGGGGAGCTGTTTTTT	CASSPGFTGELFF
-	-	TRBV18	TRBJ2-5	TGTGCCAGCTCACCCGCCGGGCAAGAGACCCAGTACTTC	CASSPAGQETQYF
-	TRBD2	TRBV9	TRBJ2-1	TGTGCCAGCACTAGCGGAAACTACAATGAGCAGTTCTTC	CASTSGNYNEQFF
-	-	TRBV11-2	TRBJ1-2	TGTGCCAGCAGCTTTCAGGGCCACTATGGCTACACCTTC	CASSFQGHYGYTF
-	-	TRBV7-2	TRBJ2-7	TGTGCCAGCAGCTTAGCTAGGAGTCGCTACGAGCAGTACTTC	CASSLARSRYEQYF
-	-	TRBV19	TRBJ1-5	TGTGCCAGTAGTAAATCTCGACAACCTAGCAATCAGCCCCAGCATTTT	CASSKSRQPSNQPQHF
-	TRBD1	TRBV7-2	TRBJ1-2	TGTGCCAGCAGCGCGGACAGGGGGCGGACCTATGGCTACACCTTC	CASSADRGRTYGYTF
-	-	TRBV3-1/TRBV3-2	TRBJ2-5	TGTGCCAGCAGCCGTTTTTCTGTCCAAGAGACCCAGTACTTC	CASSRFSVQETQYF